This T cell receptor (beta chain) originates from a study of cytomegalovirus exposure and HLA in healthy donors. Study results and caveats: Per published accounts, TCR beta sequences correctly predicted the HLA-A and HLA-B alleles of most subjects. Earlier analysis yielded a pattern in which most TCR beta V segments were productive about 87% or about 30% of the time. Analysis performed later found roughly 17,000 TCR beta sequences associated with HLA alleles at 0.05 false discovery rate. Through in vitro validation, three CMV-associated chains were shown to be specific for CMV antigens.

Turning to this clone: Its antigen is undetermined.

Vbeta (60) and Jbeta (13) primers were used in the PCR. TCRdb's table, derived via immunoSEQ multiplex PCR, lists solely in-frame clones and lacks some. Here the sample spans 150,000 to 180,000 clones, 70% to 80% being singletons. The ends lost 4 bases at V and 3 bases at J; junction bases unmatched: 2. CDR3 length: 13 amino acids. Germline CDR1 and CDR2: LGHNA and YSLEER. The source material was PBMCs. The sequence derives from a man younger than 45 in good health and CMV-seronegative. The chain joins TRBV4-3 to TRBJ2-7; 8 bases map to TRBD1. The CDR3 sequence is CASSRGQGYEQYF. DNA for the CDR3: TGCGCCAGCAGCCGTGGACAGGGCTACGAGCAGTACTTC.